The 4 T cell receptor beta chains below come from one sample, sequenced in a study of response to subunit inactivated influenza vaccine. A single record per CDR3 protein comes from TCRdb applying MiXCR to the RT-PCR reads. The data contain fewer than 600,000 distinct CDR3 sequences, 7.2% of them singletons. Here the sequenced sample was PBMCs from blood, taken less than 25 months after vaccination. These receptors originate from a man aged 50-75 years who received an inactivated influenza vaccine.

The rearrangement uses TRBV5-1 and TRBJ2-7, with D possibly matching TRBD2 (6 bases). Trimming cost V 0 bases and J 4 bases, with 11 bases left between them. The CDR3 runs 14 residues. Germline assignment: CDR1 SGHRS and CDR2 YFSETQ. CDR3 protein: CASSLVWGDYEQYF. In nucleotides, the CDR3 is TGCGCCAGCAGCTTGGTCTGGGGGGATTACGAGCAGTACTTC. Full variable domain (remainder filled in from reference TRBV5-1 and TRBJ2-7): KAGVTQTPRYLIKTRGQQVTLSCSPISGHRSVSWYQQTPGQGLQFLFEYFSETQRNKGNFPGRFSGRQFSNSRSEMNVSTLELGDSALYLCASSLVWGDYEQYFGPGTRLTVT.

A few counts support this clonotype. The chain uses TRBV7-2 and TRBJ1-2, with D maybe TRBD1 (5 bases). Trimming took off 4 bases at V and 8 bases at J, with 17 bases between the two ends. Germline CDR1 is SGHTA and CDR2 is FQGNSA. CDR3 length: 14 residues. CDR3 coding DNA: TGTGCCAGCAGCTCCGTAGGGAGGGGCCGGGGCTACACCTTC. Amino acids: CASSSVGRGRGYTF.

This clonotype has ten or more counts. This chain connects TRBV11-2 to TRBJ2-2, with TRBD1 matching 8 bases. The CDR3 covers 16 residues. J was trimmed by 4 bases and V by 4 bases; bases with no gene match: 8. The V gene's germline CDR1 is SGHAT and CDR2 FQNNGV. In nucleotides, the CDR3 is TGTGCCAGCAGCTCCATCCGGGACAGGCTCACCGGGGAGCTGTTTTTT. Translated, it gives CASSSIRDRLTGELFF.

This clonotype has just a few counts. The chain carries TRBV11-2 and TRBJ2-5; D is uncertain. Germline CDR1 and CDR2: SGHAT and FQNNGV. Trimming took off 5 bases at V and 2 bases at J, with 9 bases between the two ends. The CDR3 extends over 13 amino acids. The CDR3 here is CASSHLPQETQYF. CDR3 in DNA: TGTGCCAGCAGCCACCTCCCTCAAGAGACCCAGTACTTC.